The T cell receptor beta chain described here comes from a study of early T cells in non-severe SARS-CoV-2 infection. About the study: Chains from this unsorted whole-blood bulk RNA could not be paired.

This clonotype was found a few times. V was clipped by 0 bases and J by 2 bases; unmatched bases: 4. Per the germline V gene, CDR1 is MGHRA and CDR2 is YSYEKL. The CDR3 extends over 17 amino acids. In TCRdb, the 5' RACE reads were re-called with MiXCR into one record per CDR3 protein. The table shows about 50,000 distinct CDR3 sequences, with around 10% occurring only once. The sample consisted of whole blood. The TCR comes from an adult who was a healthcare worker with PCR-confirmed SARS-CoV-2 infection or an uninfected control (not recorded which). The gene calls are TRBV4-1 and TRBJ2-1, with TRBD2 matching 10 bases. The CDR3 loop reads CASSQDPTSGAYNEQFF. CDR3 coding DNA: TGCGCCAGCAGCCAAGACCCAACTAGCGGGGCCTACAATGAGCAGTTCTTC.